The 17 T cell receptor beta chains given below trace back to one sample, sequenced in a study of cytomegalovirus exposure and HLA in healthy donors. Vbeta (60) and Jbeta (13) primers were used in the PCR. Produced via immunoSEQ multiplex PCR; TCRdb's table is partial and in-frame only. Of about 160,000 clones in the sample, roughly 79% were seen once. The sequenced material came from PBMCs. The receptor set was obtained from a male donor in good health and CMV-seropositive.

As DNA, the CDR3 is TGTGCCAGTACGCCGGGAGGCTCTGGAAACACCATATATTTT. Translation: CASTPGGSGNTIYF. The rearrangement uses TRBV19 and TRBJ1-3; the D is unclear. The germline V and J ends were trimmed by 7 bases and 0 bases, with 10 bases remaining between them. This CDR3 comprises 14 residues. The germline CDR1 and CDR2 sequences are LNHDA and SQIVND (reference sequence).

This chain joins TRBV7-6 and TRBJ1-1; perhaps TRBD1 as D (6 bases). CDR1 and CDR2 from the germline V gene are SGHVS and FNYEAQ. Trimming stripped 4 bases from V and 4 bases from J, with 13 bases between. The CDR3 contains 14 residues. CDR3: CASSYNRVSTEAFF. The CDR3, as DNA: TGTGCCAGCAGCTACAACAGGGTCTCCACTGAAGCTTTCTTT.

The chain is built from TRBV5-6 and TRBJ1-2; 10 positions match TRBD1. CDR3 length: 12 amino acids. Trimming at V came to 5 bases and at J to 7 bases, leaving 2 bases not matched to a gene. Germline V CDR1 and CDR2: SGHDT, YYEEEE. The CDR3: CASSWDRGGYTF. The CDR3 DNA is TGTGCCAGCAGTTGGGACAGGGGTGGCTACACCTTC. Complete variable domain (other parts from reference TRBV5-6 and TRBJ1-2): DAGVTQSPTHLIKTRGQQVTLRCSPKSGHDTVSWYQQALGQGPQFIFQYYEEEERQRGNFPDRFSGHQFPNYSSELNVNALLLGDSALYLCASSWDRGGYTFGSGTRLTVV.

The V gene is TRBV4-1, the J gene TRBJ2-5; 8 bases map to TRBD1. Trimming cost V 0 bases and J 5 bases; bases outside gene matches: 8. Germline-derived CDR1 and CDR2 are MGHRA and YSYEKL. CDR3 length: 16 amino acids. The CDR3 nucleotides read TGCGCCAGCAGCCAAGATGGCAGGGGGCGCGGGGAGACCCAGTACTTC. Its protein is CASSQDGRGRGETQYF.

This chain connects TRBV6-6 to TRBJ2-7, with TRBD1 matching 9 bases. The ends lost 6 bases at V and 3 bases at J; junction bases unmatched: 6. The length of the CDR3 is 14 residues. Germline CDR1 is MNHNY and CDR2 is SVGAGI (reference sequence). CDR3 DNA: TGTGCCAGCAGCCTAGGGACAGGGTACTACGAGCAGTACTTC. This codes for CASSLGTGYYEQYF.

The V and J genes are TRBV6-1 and TRBJ2-7; TRBD1 might be the D (6 bases). The CDR3 totals 14 residues. Trimming removed 3 bases from V and 3 bases from J, with 12 bases in between. Germline CDR1 is MNHNS and CDR2 is SASEGT. CDR3 in DNA: TGTGCCAGCAGTGAGAGACAGGAATTCTACGAGCAGTACTTC. Translated, it gives CASSERQEFYEQYF.

The V gene is TRBV4-1, the J gene TRBJ1-6; the D is unclear. This CDR3 spans 21 amino acids. Germline assignment: CDR1 MGHRA and CDR2 YSYEKL. The germline V and J ends were trimmed by 0 bases and 9 bases, with 30 bases remaining between them. The CDR3 DNA reads TGCGCCAGCAGCCAAGACCCGACAACCCCGTTGGGTGGGGAGATGGGTTCACCCCTCCACTTT. Translating it yields CASSQDPTTPLGGEMGSPLHF.

This clone was counted a single time. V usage is TRBV15 and J usage is TRBJ2-2; the D gene is possibly TRBD1 (6 bases). V was trimmed by 2 bases and J by 4 bases, leaving 8 bases between them. The length of the CDR3 is 14 residues. Germline CDR1 reads LNHNV; CDR2 reads YYDKDF (reference sequence). CDR3 in DNA: TGTGCCACCAGCAGATCCAGGGGCACCGGGGAGCTGTTTTTT. Protein product: CATSRSRGTGELFF.

This clone occurred a few times. The chain joins TRBV4-1 to TRBJ1-2; perhaps TRBD1 as D (6 bases). The ends were cut back, 3 bases at V and 3 bases at J, with 11 bases in the middle. This CDR3 spans 14 amino acids. Germline V gene lookup returns CDR1 MGHRA and CDR2 YSYEKL. This chain's CDR3 is CASSHRQAYYGYTF. As DNA, the CDR3 is TGCGCCAGCAGCCACAGACAGGCTTACTATGGCTACACCTTC.

The chain is built from TRBV5-1 and TRBJ1-5; 9 bases map to TRBD1. CDR1 and CDR2 from the germline V gene are SGHRS and YFSETQ. The CDR3 length is 14 residues. V shed 5 bases, J shed 6 bases, and the junction held 6 bases outside the gene matches. The CDR3 sequence: CASSITGGSQPQHF. CDR3 DNA: TGCGCCAGCAGTATTACAGGGGGCTCTCAGCCCCAGCATTTT.

V and J are TRBV5-1 and TRBJ2-1, with D maybe TRBD2 (6 bases). Trimming took 0 bases from V and 9 from J, leaving 22 bases between them. The CDR3 is 17 residues long. Germline lookup yields CDR1 SGHRS and CDR2 YFSETQ. The DNA for the CDR3 is TGCGCCAGCAGCTTGGTAGGTACGACTAGATCCCCAAGTGAGCAGTTCTTC. Its protein product is CASSLVGTTRSPSEQFF.

CDR3 DNA: TGTGCCAGCAGCCTACTAGTTGGCGGGGGTTCCCCCTGGACAGATACGCAGTATTTT. As protein: CASSLLVGGGSPWTDTQYF. The chain combines TRBV7-9 with TRBJ2-3, with 7 bases matching TRBD2. The germline V gene encodes CDR1 SEHNR and CDR2 FQNEAQ (reference sequence). V lost 5 bases and J lost 3; bases outside the gene matches: 20. The CDR3 length is 19 residues.

The chain is built from TRBV5-1 and TRBJ2-7; D is ambiguous. Germline V gene sequence: CDR1 SGHRS, CDR2 YFSETQ. CDR3 length: 15 residues. V dropped 0 bases and J dropped 3 bases, with 13 bases sitting between them. CDR3 region: CASSLDGQSFYEQYF. The DNA of the CDR3 is TGCGCCAGCAGCTTGGATGGGCAGTCTTTCTACGAGCAGTACTTC.

The chain carries TRBV30 and TRBJ2-2, with D perhaps matching TRBD2 (6 bases). Germline CDR1 reads GTSNPN; CDR2 reads SVGIG (reference sequence). With 1 base removed from V and 4 bases from J, the gap between germline ends came to 13 bases. CDR3 length equals 15 residues. As DNA, the CDR3 is TGTGCCTGGAGTGGACCTCTGCGGGGCACCGGGGAGCTGTTTTTT. This codes for CAWSGPLRGTGELFF.

In this sample, this clone turned up a few times. The rearrangement uses TRBV2 and TRBJ2-5; D perhaps matches TRBD2 (6 bases). Near its end, the DNA agrees better with TRBJ2-7, so the J call may be wrong. The CDR3 runs to 15 residues. Germline assignment: CDR1 SNHLY and CDR2 FYNNEI. The CDR3 DNA sequence: TGTGCCAGCAGTGAGGAGGGGCACCTTCCTTACGAGCAGTACTTC. Protein product: CASSEEGHLPYEQYF.

This clone was seen more than once but under ten times. The chain links TRBV6-6 to TRBJ2-1; D might be TRBD1 (6 bases). Germline values: CDR1 MNHNY, CDR2 SVGAGI (reference sequence). The CDR3 consists of 15 residues. With 6 bases removed from V and 0 bases from J, the gap between germline ends came to 12 bases. The CDR3 bases are TGTGCCAGCAGATTCGACAGGTCCTCCTACAATGAGCAGTTCTTC. Translation: CASRFDRSSYNEQFF.

This chain uses TRBV7-2 with TRBJ1-3; D gene ambiguous. V lost 1 base and J lost 1, with 17 bases in between. This CDR3 has 18 amino acids. Germline V gene sequence: CDR1 SGHTA, CDR2 FQGNSA. The CDR3 nucleotides read TGTGCCAGCAGCTTAGGAGGAAATGGAGGGTCATCTGGAAACACCATATATTTT. Amino acid sequence: CASSLGGNGGSSGNTIYF.